This TCR beta chain was sequenced for a study of cytomegalovirus exposure and HLA in healthy donors (dated by TCRdb to about 2017). As for the study more broadly: According to a later analysis, one platform produced both the approximately 110 validation repertoires and the 666 repertoires of the first cohort. To predict cytomegalovirus infection status, the study brought together high-throughput TCR immunosequencing, statistical association of individual TCRs with disease status, and machine learning. The study aimed to test whether cataloging public T cell receptors could reveal signatures of past pathogen exposure. A separate validation cohort of about 110 different subjects was used in addition to the roughly 620-subject first cohort. General findings and caveats noted by the study authors: A later analysis found that TCRs clustered in the first cohort also tended to co-occur in the 95 to 150 validation repertoires, with 90% to 95% of cluster scores above 0. Three of the identified cytomegalovirus-associated TCR beta chains were confirmed in vitro to be specific for cytomegalovirus antigens. The validation cohort had no HLA typing available for a later analysis, so co-occurrence within that cohort was assessed over all 130 or so repertoires. In both the original and validation cohorts, the classifier was reported to diagnose cytomegalovirus status with high specificity and sensitivity. A total of 150 to 200 TCR beta chains were listed by the study as associated with cytomegalovirus. Most TCR sequences were seen in very few donors, while some public TCRs were found in many individuals. The authors suggested that the approach could potentially be extended to other disease states and immunological phenotypes.

The library relied on the immunoSEQ multiplex PCR assay. For the original study's pipeline: A statistical classification framework was built to diagnose cytomegalovirus status from the catalog of TCR beta chain sequences. TCRdb stores this immuneACCESS table with in-frame sequences only. Part of the clones is absent; in the studies checked, under half of the shortfall reflects unresolved V genes, and no reason is known for the rest. That table gives V, J and clone size, and the DNA gave D and trimming. The sample table contains some 120,000 clones; only one count was recorded for roughly 90% of them. Around 1.5% of the sample goes to the ten largest clones. The donors were included in the validation cohort of 130 or so subjects, a group kept apart from the approximately 700-subject first cohort. A remark on this clone: Which antigen it targets is not known. No base quality information exists; no much larger clone differs at one position.

Its CDR3 holds 17 amino acids, cysteine through phenylalanine. Of all the DNA, just the CDR3 is kept, 51 bases in frame from base 1. Sequenced: PBMCs. The receptor was isolated from a man aged 30 to 39 in good health and CMV-seronegative. This sequence uses TRBV21-1 and TRBJ1-3. TRBV21-1 is a pseudogene. The CDR3 region has the sequence CASSLPVAANSRNTIYF. The nucleotide sequence reads TGTGCCAGCAGCCTGCCGGTAGCAGCTAATTCACGAAACACCATATATTTT.